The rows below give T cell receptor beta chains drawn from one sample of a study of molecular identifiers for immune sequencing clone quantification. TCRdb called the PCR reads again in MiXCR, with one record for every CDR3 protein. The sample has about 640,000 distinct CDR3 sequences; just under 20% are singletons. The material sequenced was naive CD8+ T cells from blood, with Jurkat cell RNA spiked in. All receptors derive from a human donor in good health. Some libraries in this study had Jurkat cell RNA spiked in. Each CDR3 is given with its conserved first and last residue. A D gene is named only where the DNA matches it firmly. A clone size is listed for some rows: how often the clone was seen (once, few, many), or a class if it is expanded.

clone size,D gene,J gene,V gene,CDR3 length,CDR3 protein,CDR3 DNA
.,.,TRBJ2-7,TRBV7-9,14,CASSPPSVAYEQYF,TGTGCCAGCAGCCCTCCGAGTGTGGCCTACGAGCAGTACTTC
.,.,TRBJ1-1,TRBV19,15,CASSIAEGTNTEAFF,TGTGCCAGTAGTATTGCTGAGGGGACAAACACTGAAGCTTTCTTT
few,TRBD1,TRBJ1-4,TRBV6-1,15,CASSETRDRGEKLFF,TGTGCCAGCAGTGAAACCCGGGACAGGGGTGAAAAACTGTTTTTT
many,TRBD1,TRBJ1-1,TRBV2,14,CASNGETGPESTFF,TGTGCCAGCAACGGAGAGACAGGGCCCGAGTCGACTTTCTTT
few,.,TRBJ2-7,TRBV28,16,CASSLWTTWLTYEQYF,TGTGCCAGCAGTTTGTGGACCACATGGTTGACCTACGAGCAGTACTTC
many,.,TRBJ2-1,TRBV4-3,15,CASSQDRRSFPEQFF,TGCGCCAGCAGCCAAGATAGGAGGTCGTTCCCTGAGCAGTTCTTC
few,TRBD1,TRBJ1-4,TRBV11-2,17,CASSLGFLGQGDEKLFF,TGTGCCAGCAGCTTAGGGTTCTTGGGACAGGGCGATGAAAAACTGTTTTTT
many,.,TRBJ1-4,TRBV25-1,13,CASSGGNRGGLFF,TGTGCCAGCAGTGGGGGGAACCGGGGTGGACTGTTTTTT
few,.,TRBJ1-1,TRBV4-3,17,CASSQDLGSGADTEAFF,TGCGCCAGCAGCCAAGATCTAGGGTCTGGGGCGGACACTGAAGCTTTCTTT
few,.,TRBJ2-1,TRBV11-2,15,CASSLEWSSYNEQFF,TGTGCCAGCAGCTTAGAGTGGAGCTCCTACAATGAGCAGTTCTTC
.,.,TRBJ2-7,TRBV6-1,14,CASTPSGLSYEQYF,TGTGCCAGTACCCCCAGCGGACTATCCTACGAGCAGTACTTC
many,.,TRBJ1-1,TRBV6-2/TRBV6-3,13,CASSYMGNTEAFF,TGTGCCAGCAGTTACATGGGGAACACTGAAGCTTTCTTT
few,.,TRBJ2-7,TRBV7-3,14,CASRHDTTICEQYF,TGTGCCAGCAGACATGACACCACGATCTGCGAGCAGTACTTC
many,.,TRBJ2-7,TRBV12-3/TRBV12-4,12,CASSYGTAEQYF,TGTGCCAGCAGTTACGGGACGGCCGAGCAGTACTTC
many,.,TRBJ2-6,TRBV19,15,CASSIIDSGANVLTF,TGTGCCAGTAGTATTATTGACTCTGGGGCCAACGTCCTGACTTTC
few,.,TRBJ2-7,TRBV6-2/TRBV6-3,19,CASSSNHLPQQGIVYEQYF,TGTGCCAGCAGTTCTAACCACCTGCCGCAACAGGGTATCGTCTACGAGCAGTACTTC
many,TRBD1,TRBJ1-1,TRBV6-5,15,CASSYQDRGQGEAFF,TGTGCCAGCAGTTACCAAGACAGGGGGCAGGGTGAAGCTTTCTTT
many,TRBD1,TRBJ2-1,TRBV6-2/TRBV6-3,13,CASSPTGENEQFF,TGTGCCAGCAGCCCCACAGGGGAGAATGAGCAGTTCTTC
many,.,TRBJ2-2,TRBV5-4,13,CASSPKRTGELFF,TGTGCCAGCAGCCCAAAGAGGACCGGGGAGCTGTTTTTT
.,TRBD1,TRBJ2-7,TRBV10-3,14,CATGDAGTGGEQYF,TGTGCCACCGGGGACGCCGGGACAGGGGGCGAGCAGTACTTC
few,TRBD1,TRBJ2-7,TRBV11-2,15,CASSTRTGTAYEQYF,TGTGCCAGCAGCACCCGCACGGGGACAGCCTACGAGCAGTACTTC
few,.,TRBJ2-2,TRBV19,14,CASSMGPLSGELFF,TGTGCCAGTAGTATGGGACCCCTCTCCGGGGAGCTGTTTTTT
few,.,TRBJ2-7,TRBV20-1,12,CSARGSTYEQYF,TGCAGTGCTAGGGGCAGTACCTACGAGCAGTACTTC
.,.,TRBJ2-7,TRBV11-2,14,CASSLGGYPYEQYF,TGTGCCAGCAGCTTAGGGGGGTATCCCTACGAGCAGTACTTC
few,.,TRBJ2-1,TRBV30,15,CAWTPGTHSASEQFF,TGTGCCTGGACTCCCGGGACTCACTCCGCCAGTGAGCAGTTCTTC
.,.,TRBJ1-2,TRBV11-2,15,CASSTTGGFDYGYTF,TGTGCCAGCAGCACTACGGGGGGATTCGACTATGGCTACACCTTC
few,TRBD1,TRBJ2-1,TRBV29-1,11,CSVDRPTEQFF,TGCAGCGTGGACAGGCCTACTGAGCAGTTCTTC
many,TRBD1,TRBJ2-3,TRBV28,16,CASSQLGDREADTQYF,TGTGCCAGCAGCCAACTCGGGGACAGGGAGGCAGATACGCAGTATTTT
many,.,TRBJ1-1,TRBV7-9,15,CASSLPWNRRIEAFF,TGTGCCAGCAGCCTCCCCTGGAACCGACGGATTGAAGCTTTCTTT
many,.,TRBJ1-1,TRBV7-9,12,CASSLLDAEAFF,TGTGCCAGCAGCTTACTGGATGCTGAAGCTTTCTTT
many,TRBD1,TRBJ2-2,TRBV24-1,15,CATSETGGYTGELFF,TGTGCCACCAGTGAAACAGGGGGCTACACCGGGGAGCTGTTTTTT